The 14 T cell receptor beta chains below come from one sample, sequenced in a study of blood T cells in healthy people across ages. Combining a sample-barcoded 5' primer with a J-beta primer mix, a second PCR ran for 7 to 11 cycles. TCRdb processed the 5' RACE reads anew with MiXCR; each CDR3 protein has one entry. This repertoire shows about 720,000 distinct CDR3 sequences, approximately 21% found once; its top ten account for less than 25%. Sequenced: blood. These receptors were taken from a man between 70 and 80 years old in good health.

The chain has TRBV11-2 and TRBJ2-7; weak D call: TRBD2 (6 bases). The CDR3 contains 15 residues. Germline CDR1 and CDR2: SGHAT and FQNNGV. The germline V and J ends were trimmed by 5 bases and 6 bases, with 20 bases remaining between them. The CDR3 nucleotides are TGTGCCAGCAGCCACTCCCTGGAGGGGAACGCCGAGCAGTACTTC. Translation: CASSHSLEGNAEQYF.

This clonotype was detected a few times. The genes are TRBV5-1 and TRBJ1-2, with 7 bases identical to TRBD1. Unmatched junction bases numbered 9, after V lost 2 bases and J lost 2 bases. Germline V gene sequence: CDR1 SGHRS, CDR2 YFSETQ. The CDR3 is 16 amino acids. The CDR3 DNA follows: TGCGCCAGCAGCTTAAACTTTGGGACAGACAACTATGGCTACACCTTC. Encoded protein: CASSLNFGTDNYGYTF.

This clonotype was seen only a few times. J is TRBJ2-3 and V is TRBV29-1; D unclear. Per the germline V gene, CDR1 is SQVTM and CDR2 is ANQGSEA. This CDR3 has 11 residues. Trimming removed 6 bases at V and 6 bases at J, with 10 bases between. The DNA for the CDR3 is TGCAGCGTCGCTGGAAGGGATACGCAGTATTTT. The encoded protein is CSVAGRDTQYF.

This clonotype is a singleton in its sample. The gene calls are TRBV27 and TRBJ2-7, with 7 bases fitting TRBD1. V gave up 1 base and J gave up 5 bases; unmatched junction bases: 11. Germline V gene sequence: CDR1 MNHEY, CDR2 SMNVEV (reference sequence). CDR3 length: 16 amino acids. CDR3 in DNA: TGTGCCAGCAGTTTATTGCCCGAGACAGGGTGGAACGAGCAGTACTTC. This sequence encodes CASSLLPETGWNEQYF.

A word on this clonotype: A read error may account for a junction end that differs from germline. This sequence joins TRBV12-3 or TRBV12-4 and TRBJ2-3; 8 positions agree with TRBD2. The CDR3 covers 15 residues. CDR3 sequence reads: CASTLTSGLADAQYF. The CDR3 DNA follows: TGTGCCAGCACCCTCACTAGCGGCCTCGCAGATGCGCAGTATTTT.

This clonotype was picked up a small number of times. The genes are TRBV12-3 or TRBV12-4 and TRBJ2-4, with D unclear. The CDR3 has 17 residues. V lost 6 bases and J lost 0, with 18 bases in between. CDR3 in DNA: TGTGCCAGCAGCTCATCAACCTTTGGGGTAGCCAAAAACATTCAGTACTTC. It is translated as CASSSSTFGVAKNIQYF.

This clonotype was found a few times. CDR3 sequence (DNA): TGTGCCAGCAGCCCGGGACTAGCGGGGGAGTACAATGAGCAGTTCTTC. Translated: CASSPGLAGEYNEQFF. The V call is TRBV7-9, the J call TRBJ2-1; 14 bases line up with TRBD2. CDR3 size: 16 residues. V gave up 5 bases and J gave up 4 bases; unmatched junction bases: 4. Germline CDR1 SEHNR, CDR2 FQNEAQ (reference sequence).

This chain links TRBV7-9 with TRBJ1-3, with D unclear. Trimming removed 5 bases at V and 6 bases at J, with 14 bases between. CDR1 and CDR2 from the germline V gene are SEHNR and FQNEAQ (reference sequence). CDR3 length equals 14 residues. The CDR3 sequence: CASSPFPTENTIYF. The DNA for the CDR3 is TGTGCCAGCAGCCCATTCCCGACTGAAAACACCATATATTTT.

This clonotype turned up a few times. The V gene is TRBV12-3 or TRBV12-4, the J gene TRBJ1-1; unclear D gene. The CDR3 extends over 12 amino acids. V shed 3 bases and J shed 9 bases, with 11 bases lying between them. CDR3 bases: TGTGCCAGCAGTTTCTTTCGGGCACAAGCTTTCTTT. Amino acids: CASSFFRAQAFF.

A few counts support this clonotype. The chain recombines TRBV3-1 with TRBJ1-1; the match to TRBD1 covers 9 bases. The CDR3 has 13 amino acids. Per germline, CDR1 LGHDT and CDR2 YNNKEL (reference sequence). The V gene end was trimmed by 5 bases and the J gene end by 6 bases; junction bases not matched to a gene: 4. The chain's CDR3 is CASSIRQGAEAFF. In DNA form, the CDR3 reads TGTGCCAGCAGCATTCGACAGGGGGCTGAAGCTTTCTTT.

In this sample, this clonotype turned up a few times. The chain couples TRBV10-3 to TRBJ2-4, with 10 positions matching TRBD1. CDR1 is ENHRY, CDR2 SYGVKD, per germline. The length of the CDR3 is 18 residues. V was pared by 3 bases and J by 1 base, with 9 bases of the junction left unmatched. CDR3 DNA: TGTGCCATCAGTGAATCCGACAGGGGGCTTGTGGCCAAAAACATTCAGTACTTC. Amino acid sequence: CAISESDRGLVAKNIQYF.

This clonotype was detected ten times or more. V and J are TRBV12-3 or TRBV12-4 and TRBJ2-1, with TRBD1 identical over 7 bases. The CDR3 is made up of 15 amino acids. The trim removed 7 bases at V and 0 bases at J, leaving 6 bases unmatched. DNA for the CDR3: TGTGCCAGCACTAGGGACAGCTTCTCCTACAATGAGCAGTTCTTC. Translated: CASTRDSFSYNEQFF.

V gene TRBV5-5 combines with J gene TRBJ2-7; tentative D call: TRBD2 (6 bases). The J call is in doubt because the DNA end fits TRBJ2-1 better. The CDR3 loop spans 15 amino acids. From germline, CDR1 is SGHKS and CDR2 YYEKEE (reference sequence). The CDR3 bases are TGTGCCAGCAGCTTGGCTTACGGGGGCTACAATGAGCAGTTCTTC. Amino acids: CASSLAYGGYNEQFF.

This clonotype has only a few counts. The CDR3: CASSSIAGVVDEQFF. The CDR3 nucleotides read TGCGCCAGCAGCTCCATAGCGGGAGTGGTGGATGAGCAGTTCTTC. The chain employs TRBV5-1 and TRBJ2-1; 9 positions match TRBD2. CDR3 length: 15 amino acids. V trimming: 3 bases; J trimming: 8 bases; junction bases outside the gene matches: 9. Looked up from germline, CDR1 is SGHRS and CDR2 is YFSETQ.